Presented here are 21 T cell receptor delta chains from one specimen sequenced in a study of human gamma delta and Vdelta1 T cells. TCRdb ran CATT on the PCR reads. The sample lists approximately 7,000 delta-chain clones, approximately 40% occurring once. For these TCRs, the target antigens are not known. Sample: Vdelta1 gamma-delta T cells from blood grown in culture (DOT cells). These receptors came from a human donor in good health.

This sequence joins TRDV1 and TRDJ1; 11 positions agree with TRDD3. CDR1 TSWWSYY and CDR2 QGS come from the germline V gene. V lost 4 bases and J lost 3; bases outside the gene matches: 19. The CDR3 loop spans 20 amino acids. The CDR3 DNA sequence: TGTGCTCTTGGGGTGCATCTACGCCATGGGGGATACGGTTTCTCCGATAAACTCATCTTT. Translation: CALGVHLRHGGYGFSDKLIF.

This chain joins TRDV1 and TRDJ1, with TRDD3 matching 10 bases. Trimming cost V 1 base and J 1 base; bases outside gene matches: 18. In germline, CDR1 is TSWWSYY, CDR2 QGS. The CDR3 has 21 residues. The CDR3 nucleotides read TGTGCTCTTGGGGAACCCTACTTCCCACAGTACTGGGGGATGCTCACCGATAAACTCATCTTT. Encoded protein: CALGEPYFPQYWGMLTDKLIF.

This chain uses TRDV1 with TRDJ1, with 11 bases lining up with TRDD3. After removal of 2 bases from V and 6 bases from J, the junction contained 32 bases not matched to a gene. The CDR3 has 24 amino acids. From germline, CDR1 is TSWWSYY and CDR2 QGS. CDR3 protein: CALGESHPSYESRWGIRGANKLIF. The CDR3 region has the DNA TGTGCTCTTGGGGAAAGCCACCCTTCCTACGAATCTCGGTGGGGGATACGAGGGGCCAATAAACTCATCTTT.

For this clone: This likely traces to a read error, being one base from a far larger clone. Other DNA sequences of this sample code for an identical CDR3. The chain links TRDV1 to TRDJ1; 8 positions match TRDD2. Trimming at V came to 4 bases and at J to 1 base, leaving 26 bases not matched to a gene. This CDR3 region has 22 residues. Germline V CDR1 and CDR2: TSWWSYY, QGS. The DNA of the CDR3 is TGTGCTCTTGGGGGACTCAACCTTCCTATCTCCATATCGAGTATGTCCACCGATAAACTCATCTTT. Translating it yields CALGGLNLPISISSMSTDKLIF.

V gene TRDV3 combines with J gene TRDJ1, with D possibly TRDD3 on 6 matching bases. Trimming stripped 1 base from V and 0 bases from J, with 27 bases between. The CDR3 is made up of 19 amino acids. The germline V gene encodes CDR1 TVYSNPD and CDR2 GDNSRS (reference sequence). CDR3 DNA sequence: TGTGCCTTTAAACGTCTGGGGACCAAGAGCCTAAAACACACCGATAAACTCATCTTT. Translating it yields CAFKRLGTKSLKHTDKLIF.

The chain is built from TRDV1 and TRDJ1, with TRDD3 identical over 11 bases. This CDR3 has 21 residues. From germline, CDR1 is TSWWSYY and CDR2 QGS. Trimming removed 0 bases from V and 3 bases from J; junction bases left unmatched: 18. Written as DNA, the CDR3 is TGTGCTCTTGGGGAACTCCACGGTCCACCGTTACTGGGGGATATAGCCGATAAACTCATCTTT. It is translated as CALGELHGPPLLGDIADKLIF.

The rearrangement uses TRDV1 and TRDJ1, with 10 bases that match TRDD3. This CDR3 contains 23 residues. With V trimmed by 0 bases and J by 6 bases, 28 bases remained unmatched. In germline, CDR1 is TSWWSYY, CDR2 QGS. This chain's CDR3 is CALGELPVLDRVVGDTRRYKLIF. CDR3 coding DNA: TGTGCTCTTGGGGAACTACCCGTCCTAGACCGGGTGGTGGGGGATACTCGGAGGTATAAACTCATCTTT.

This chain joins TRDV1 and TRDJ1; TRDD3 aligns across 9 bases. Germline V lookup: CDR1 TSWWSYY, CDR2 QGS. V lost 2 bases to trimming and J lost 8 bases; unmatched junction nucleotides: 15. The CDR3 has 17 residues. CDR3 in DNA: TGTGCTCTTGGGGAAAATCGCGTTAGGGGGATACTTGGCAAACTCATCTTT. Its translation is CALGENRVRGILGKLIF.

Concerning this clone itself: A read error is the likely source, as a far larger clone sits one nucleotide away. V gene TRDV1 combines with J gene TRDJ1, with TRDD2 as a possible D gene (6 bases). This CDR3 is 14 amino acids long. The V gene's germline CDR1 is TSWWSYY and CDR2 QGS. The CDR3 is CALGDRILPDKLTF. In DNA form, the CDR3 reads TGTGCTCTTGGGGATCGAATCCTACCCGATAAACTCACCTTT.

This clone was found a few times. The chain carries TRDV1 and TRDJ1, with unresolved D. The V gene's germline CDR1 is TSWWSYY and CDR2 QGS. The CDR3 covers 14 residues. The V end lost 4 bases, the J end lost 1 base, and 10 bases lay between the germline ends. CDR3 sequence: CALGVLSSTDKLIF. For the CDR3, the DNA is TGTGCTCTTGGGGTTCTCTCTAGCACCGATAAACTCATCTTT.

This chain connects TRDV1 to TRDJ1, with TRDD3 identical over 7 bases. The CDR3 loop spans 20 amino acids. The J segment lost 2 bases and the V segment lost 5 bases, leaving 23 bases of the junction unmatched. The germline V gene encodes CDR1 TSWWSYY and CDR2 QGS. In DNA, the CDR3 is TGTGCTCTTGGGACACTCCACCCCACCGCTAGGGGACTGGGGACCGATAAACTCATCTTT. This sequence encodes CALGTLHPTARGLGTDKLIF.

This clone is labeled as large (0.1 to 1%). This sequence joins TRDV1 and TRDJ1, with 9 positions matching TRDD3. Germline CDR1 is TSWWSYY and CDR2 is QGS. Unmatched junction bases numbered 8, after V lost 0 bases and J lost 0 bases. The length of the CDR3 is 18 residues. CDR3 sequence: CALGELGRGYAYTDKLIF. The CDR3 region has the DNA TGTGCTCTTGGGGAACTGGGGAGGGGATACGCGTACACCGATAAACTCATCTTT.

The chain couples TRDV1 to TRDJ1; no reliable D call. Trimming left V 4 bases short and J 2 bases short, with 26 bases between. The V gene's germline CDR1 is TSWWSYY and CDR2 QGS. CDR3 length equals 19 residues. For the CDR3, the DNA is TGTGCTCTTGGGGGAACGAATCACTCGTTCTTACCCATTACCGATAAACTCATCTTT. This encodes CALGGTNHSFLPITDKLIF.

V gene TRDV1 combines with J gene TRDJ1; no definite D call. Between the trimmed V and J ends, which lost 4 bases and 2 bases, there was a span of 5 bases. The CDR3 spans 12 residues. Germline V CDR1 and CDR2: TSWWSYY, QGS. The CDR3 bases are TGTGCTCTTGGGGTTTCAACCGATAAACTCATCTTT. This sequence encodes CALGVSTDKLIF.

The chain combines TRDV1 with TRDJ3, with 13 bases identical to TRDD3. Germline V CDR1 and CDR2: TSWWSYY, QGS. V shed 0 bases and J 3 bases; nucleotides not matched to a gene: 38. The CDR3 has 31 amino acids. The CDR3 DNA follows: TGTGCTCTTGGGGAACTATGGGCTTCTGGGAGCCCACGCAGGCCCCTTACTGGGGGATACGCCTCGAGCTGGGACACCCGACAGATGTTTTTC. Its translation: CALGELWASGSPRRPLTGGYASSWDTRQMFF.

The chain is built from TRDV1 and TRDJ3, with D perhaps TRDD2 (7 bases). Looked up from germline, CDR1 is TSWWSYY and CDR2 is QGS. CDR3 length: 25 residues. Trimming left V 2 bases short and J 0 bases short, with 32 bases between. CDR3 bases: TGTGCTCTTGGGGAATATCCGTTCCTACGTTCCCACTGGGTCCTTAGCTCCTGGGACACCCGACAGATGTTTTTC. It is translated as CALGEYPFLRSHWVLSSWDTRQMFF.

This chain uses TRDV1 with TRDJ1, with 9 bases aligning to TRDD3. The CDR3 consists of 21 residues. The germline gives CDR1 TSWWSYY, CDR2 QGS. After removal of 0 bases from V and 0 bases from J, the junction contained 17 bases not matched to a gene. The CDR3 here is CALGELVFLHLLGEYTDKLIF. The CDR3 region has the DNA TGTGCTCTTGGGGAACTAGTTTTCCTACACCTACTGGGGGAGTACACCGATAAACTCATCTTT.

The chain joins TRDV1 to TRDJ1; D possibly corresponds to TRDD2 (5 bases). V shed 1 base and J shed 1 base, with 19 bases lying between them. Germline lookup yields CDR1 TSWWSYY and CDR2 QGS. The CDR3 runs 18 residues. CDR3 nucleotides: TGTGCTCTTGGGGAACGGTTCCTCCCCGTTATGGGCACCGATAAACTCATCTTT. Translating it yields CALGERFLPVMGTDKLIF.

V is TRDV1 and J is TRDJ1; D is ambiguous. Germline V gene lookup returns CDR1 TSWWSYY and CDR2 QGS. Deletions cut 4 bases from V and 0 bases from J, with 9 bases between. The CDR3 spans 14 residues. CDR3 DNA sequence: TGTGCTCTTGGGGGGCTCCGGTACACCGATAAACTCATCTTT. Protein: CALGGLRYTDKLIF.

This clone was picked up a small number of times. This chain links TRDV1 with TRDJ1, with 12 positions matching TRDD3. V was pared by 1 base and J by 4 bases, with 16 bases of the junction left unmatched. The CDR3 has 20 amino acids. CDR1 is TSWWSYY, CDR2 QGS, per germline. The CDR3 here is CALGEPKNWGIPPYDDKLIF. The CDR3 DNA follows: TGTGCTCTTGGGGAACCCAAGAACTGGGGGATACCTCCTTATGACGATAAACTCATCTTT.

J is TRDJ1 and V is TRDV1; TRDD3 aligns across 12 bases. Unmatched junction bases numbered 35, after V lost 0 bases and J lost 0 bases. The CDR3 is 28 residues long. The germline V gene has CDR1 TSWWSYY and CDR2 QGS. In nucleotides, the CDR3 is TGTGCTCTTGGGGAACTAGCATTTGCCCTCCTACCGGGGATTACTGGGGGATACACGCCGGTGTACACCGATAAACTCATCTTT. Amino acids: CALGELAFALLPGITGGYTPVYTDKLIF.